One and the same sample provided the 22 T cell receptor beta chains below, sequenced in a study of T cells after yellow fever vaccination. TCRdb itself ran the 5' RACE reads through MiXCR, one entry per CDR3 protein. The sample comprises about 400,000 distinct CDR3 sequences, around 6.5% of which are singletons, and 15% rests with the top ten. This material consisted of PBMCs, taken 5 days after the yellow fever booster vaccination. The receptors shown here come from a man aged 30-40 years who received the YFV17D yellow fever vaccine.

The chain carries TRBV5-1 and TRBJ2-2; TRBD1 agrees at 8 bases. This CDR3 contains 14 residues. Per germline, CDR1 SGHRS and CDR2 YFSETQ. V lost 4 bases to trimming and J lost 5 bases; unmatched junction nucleotides: 4. CDR3 in DNA: TGCGCCAGCAGCCTACAGGGGGGAACCGGGGAGCTGTTTTTT. Translating it yields CASSLQGGTGELFF.

A few counts support this clonotype. V and J are TRBV20-1 and TRBJ1-1; a possible D gene is TRBD1 (6 bases). V gave up 1 base and J gave up 0 bases, with 12 bases separating them. This CDR3 region has 15 residues. Germline CDR1 DFQATT, CDR2 SNEGSKA (reference sequence). The CDR3 is CSARAPTGVNTEAFF. The CDR3 nucleotides read TGCAGTGCTAGAGCACCGACAGGCGTGAACACTGAAGCTTTCTTT.

V and J are TRBV11-2 and TRBJ2-7; D ambiguous. The CDR3 totals 15 residues. Germline assignment: CDR1 SGHAT and CDR2 FQNNGV. Trimming pared 1 base from V and 3 bases from J, leaving 13 bases between. CDR3 loop: CASSLASVINYEQYF. The CDR3 DNA is TGTGCCAGCAGCTTAGCGTCGGTCATCAACTACGAGCAGTACTTC.

This clonotype was seen a handful of times. This chain uses TRBV5-6 with TRBJ2-7; unclear D gene. The germline V gene encodes CDR1 SGHDT and CDR2 YYEEEE. The CDR3 length is 14 residues. With 4 bases removed from V and 2 bases from J, the gap between germline ends came to 13 bases. Here the CDR3 DNA reads TGTGCCAGCAGCCCAACCGGCCGGGCCTACGAGCAGTACTTC. Its translation is CASSPTGRAYEQYF.

The rearrangement links TRBV5-1 to TRBJ2-2; TRBD2 might be the D (5 bases). Looked up from germline, CDR1 is SGHRS and CDR2 is YFSETQ. The CDR3 is made up of 14 amino acids. Trimming shortened V by 0 bases and J by 7 bases, and 10 bases separated the two germline ends. CDR3 protein: CASSLDLEGGELFF. CDR3 bases: TGCGCCAGCAGCTTGGACCTAGAGGGCGGGGAGCTGTTTTTT.

This clonotype was observed at least ten times. One junction end does not reproduce the germline sequence, and a read error may be involved. The CDR3 DNA reads as TGCAGTGCTCGAACCCCTAGCGGCGTCTCTTTC. It codes for CSARTPSGVSF. V gene TRBV20-1 combines with J gene TRBJ2-7, with 7 bases fitting TRBD2. Germline V gene sequence: CDR1 DFQATT, CDR2 SNEGSKA (reference sequence). This CDR3 is 11 amino acids long.

V and J are TRBV5-1 and TRBJ2-3; no definite D call. V lost 4 bases and J 0 bases, leaving 12 bases between the germline ends. The CDR3 has 15 residues. Germline-derived CDR1 and CDR2 are SGHRS and YFSETQ. CDR3 nucleotide sequence: TGCGCCAGCAGCCACCCAGAGAGAAGCACAGATACGCAGTATTTT. Its protein product is CASSHPERSTDTQYF.

This clonotype was seen more than once but under ten times. The chain recombines TRBV5-1 with TRBJ2-7; 9 nucleotides align to TRBD1. Germline V CDR1 and CDR2: SGHRS, YFSETQ. This CDR3 is built from 18 residues. Trimming cost V 0 bases and J 2 bases; bases outside gene matches: 12. In DNA, the CDR3 is TGCGCCAGCAGCTTGGCCGCGGACAGGGGAAGGCAACCCTACGAGCAGTACTTC. This translates into CASSLAADRGRQPYEQYF.

This clonotype was detected ten times or more. This chain uses TRBV10-3 with TRBJ2-7, with a possible D match to TRBD1 (6 bases). CDR1 and CDR2 (germline): ENHRY, SYGVKD. This CDR3 is 16 amino acids long. V lost 3 bases, J lost 5 bases, and 20 bases lay in between. The CDR3 DNA follows: TGTGCCATCAGTGACCTTGGGGGCGCGGCAAGGAACGAGCAGTACTTC. Protein sequence: CAISDLGGAARNEQYF.

This sequence joins TRBV2 and TRBJ2-5, with a weak D call TRBD2 (5 bases). Germline V gene sequence: CDR1 SNHLY, CDR2 FYNNEI. With 7 bases removed from V and 5 bases from J, the gap between germline ends came to 14 bases. This CDR3 has 13 residues. The CDR3 here is CASNSGGGETQYF. The CDR3 coding sequence is TGTGCCAGCAACTCTGGAGGCGGGGAGACCCAGTACTTC.

This clonotype was recorded at least ten times. The V call is TRBV30, the J call TRBJ2-1; 7 nucleotides align to TRBD1. This CDR3 is 16 amino acids long. Germline-derived CDR1 and CDR2 are GTSNPN and SVGIG (reference sequence). V gave up 1 base and J gave up 5 bases; unmatched junction bases: 11. The CDR3 reads CAWSGVRGGLNNEQFF. CDR3 nucleotides: TGTGCCTGGAGTGGGGTTAGAGGGGGCTTGAACAATGAGCAGTTCTTC.

Points on this clonotype: This may stem from a read error, because a much larger clone lies one nucleotide away. This chain joins TRBV5-1 and TRBJ2-2; D may correspond to TRBD1 or TRBD2 (5 bases each). The CDR3 is 14 amino acids. Per the germline V gene, CDR1 is SGHRS and CDR2 is YFSETQ. CDR3 protein: CASSLGQITGEQFF. The DNA for the CDR3 is TGCGCCAGCAGCTTGGGACAGATCACCGGGGAGCAGTTTTTT.

This clonotype was counted a few times. CDR3 in amino acids: CASSSTWDQPQHF. The CDR3 nucleotides are TGTGCCAGCAGCTCGACCTGGGATCAGCCCCAGCATTTT. This sequence joins TRBV7-8 and TRBJ1-5; no firm D call. Germline V gives CDR1 SGHVS, CDR2 FQNEAQ. The CDR3 runs to 13 residues. V was shortened by 4 bases and J by 5 bases, with 9 bases between the two germline ends.

The chain carries TRBV7-2 and TRBJ2-7, with 10 positions matching TRBD1. The CDR3 is made up of 14 amino acids. Looked up from germline, CDR1 is SGHTA and CDR2 is FQGNSA. The V and J ends lost 4 bases and 4 bases, in that order; junction bases with no gene match: 4. CDR3 in amino acids: CASSSGQGKYEQYF. In nucleotides, the CDR3 is TGTGCCAGCAGCTCGGGACAGGGGAAATACGAGCAGTACTTC.

This clonotype was detected many times. The rearrangement joins TRBV5-6 to TRBJ1-4; D is unresolved. Germline V CDR1 and CDR2: SGHDT, YYEEEE. The CDR3 extends over 13 amino acids. V lost 6 bases to trimming and J lost 8 bases, with 14 bases between them. CDR3 in amino acids: CASTRRTGEKLFF. The CDR3 coding sequence is TGTGCCAGCACACGACGGACGGGCGAAAAACTGTTTTTT.

With respect to this clonotype: Since a much larger clone is just one base distant, this may be a read error. The chain carries TRBV10-3 and TRBJ2-1; a possible D gene is TRBD1 (6 bases). The germline gives CDR1 ENHRY, CDR2 SYGVKD. The CDR3 sequence is 14 residues long. V was pared by 4 bases and J by 4 bases, with 11 bases between. The CDR3 DNA sequence: TGTGCCATCAGTGGGCCAGGGGTATACAATGAGCAGTTCTTC. Its protein product is CAISGPGVYNEQFF.

The chain employs TRBV15 and TRBJ2-7; perhaps TRBD2 as D (6 bases). Trimming cost V 1 base and J 1 base, with 11 bases left between them. Germline-derived CDR1 and CDR2 are LNHNV and YYDKDF (reference sequence). The CDR3 is 15 amino acids. CDR3 protein: CATSRVRGGSYEQYF. The CDR3 DNA follows: TGTGCCACCAGCAGAGTGAGGGGAGGATCCTACGAGCAGTACTTC.

The sample holds many counts of this clonotype. The chain uses TRBV7-8 and TRBJ2-5; perhaps TRBD1 as D (8 bases). Trimming removed 2 bases at V and 4 bases at J, with 14 bases between. Germline V gene lookup returns CDR1 SGHVS and CDR2 FQNEAQ. This CDR3 is built from 15 residues. Here the CDR3 DNA reads TGTGCCAGCAGCTTATTTACAGGGGGGGGAGAGACCCAGTACTTC. Amino acid sequence: CASSLFTGGGETQYF.

This clonotype was counted between two and nine times. The J gene is TRBJ2-7, the V gene TRBV29-1; 7 bases line up with TRBD2. The CDR3 covers 14 residues. Unmatched junction bases numbered 10, after V lost 6 bases and J lost 2 bases. Germline assignment: CDR1 SQVTM and CDR2 ANQGSEA. The CDR3 is CSVRFAGVAYEQYF. The CDR3 DNA sequence: TGCAGCGTACGTTTCGCGGGGGTCGCCTACGAGCAGTACTTC.

This clonotype was counted ten times or more. This chain joins TRBV6-4 and TRBJ2-1; 10 bases align to TRBD2. The junction had 25 bases not matched to a gene; V was cut back by 8 bases and J by 6 bases. The CDR3 length is 20 residues. Germline V lookup: CDR1 MRHNA, CDR2 SNTAGT. The CDR3 sequence is CASGKYTLAGVRRGSNEQFF. The CDR3 bases are TGTGCCAGCGGCAAGTATACGCTAGCGGGAGTAAGGCGGGGCTCCAATGAGCAGTTCTTC.

This clonotype has ten or more counts. At one boundary the junction diverges from the germline segment, which might be a read error. J is TRBJ2-3 and V is TRBV7-8, with 9 bases lining up with TRBD2. The CDR3 is 13 residues long. Germline CDR1 reads SGHVS; CDR2 reads FQNEAQ. This CDR3 reads CASSLAGSHTQYF. CDR3 bases: TGTGCCAGCAGCCTAGCGGGGTCACATACGCAGTATTTT.

This clonotype occurred a few times. The chain carries TRBV29-1 and TRBJ2-2, with D possibly being TRBD2 (6 bases). The CDR3 sequence is 14 residues long. Trimming left V 5 bases short and J 1 base short, with 11 bases between. Per germline, CDR1 SQVTM and CDR2 ANQGSEA. CDR3 residues: CSVTGRGNTGELFF. Here the CDR3 DNA reads TGCAGCGTTACCGGGAGAGGGAACACCGGGGAGCTGTTTTTT.